A selection of T cell receptor beta chains follows, all from one sample in a study of brain metastases from non-small cell lung cancer. Profiling relied on immunoSEQ multiplex PCR, and the TCRdb table lists in-frame clones only, not all of them. Among about 7,400 clones listed, around four fifths were seen once. The sequencing sample was made of primary lung tumor tissue. The receptors here all came from a donor aged 40 or over with non-small cell lung cancer. CDR3s include the opening cysteine and the closing phenylalanine or tryptophan. The D gene is left open where the match is weak. Some rows have no size entry. The others give once, few or many, or a class for an expanded clone.

clone_size,v_call,d_call,j_call,cdr3_aa,cdr3_nt
-,TRBV25-1,-,TRBJ1-4,CASSDPGGTNEKLFF,TGTGCCAGCAGTGACCCGGGGGGGACTAATGAAAAACTGTTTTTT
once,TRBV7-9,-,TRBJ1-1,CAITSGAQEAANTEAFF,TGTGCCATCACCTCTGGGGCCCAGGAGGCGGCGAACACTGAAGCTTTCTTT
-,TRBV27,TRBD1,TRBJ2-1,CASSKTGVYNEQFF,TGTGCCAGCAGTAAAACAGGGGTCTACAATGAGCAGTTCTTC
-,TRBV4-1,-,TRBJ1-5,CASSQTYSNQPQHF,TGCGCCAGCAGCCAAACGTATAGCAATCAGCCCCAGCATTTT
-,TRBV19,-,TRBJ2-7,CASRRQGPGYEQYF,TGTGCCAGCAGACGGCAGGGGCCTGGCTACGAGCAGTACTTC
-,TRBV28,TRBD1,TRBJ1-1,CASIRDRYEAFF,TGTGCCAGCATCCGGGACAGATATGAAGCTTTCTTT
-,TRBV6-5,-,TRBJ1-6,CASSMQGHNSPLHF,TGTGCCAGCAGTATGCAGGGTCATAATTCACCCCTCCACTTT
few,TRBV19,-,TRBJ2-1,CASSKTGHPFF,TGTGCCAGTAGCAAAACAGGGCATCCGTTCTTC
once,TRBV9,-,TRBJ1-2,CASRSTNYGYTF,TGTGCCAGCAGGAGCACTAACTATGGCTACACCTTC
-,TRBV7-8,-,TRBJ1-4,CAIQILNEKLFF,TGTGCCATACAGATCCTTAATGAAAAACTGTTTTTT
-,TRBV28,-,TRBJ1-4,CASSLRNEKLFF,TGTGCCAGCAGTTTGCGAAATGAAAAACTGTTTTTT
once,TRBV6-2/TRBV6-3,-,TRBJ2-2,CASSYFGTSNTGELFF,TGTGCCAGCAGTTACTTTGGGACTTCTAACACCGGGGAGCTGTTTTTT
few,TRBV6-5,-,TRBJ1-6,CASTVGVRSPLHF,TGTGCCAGCACCGTGGGGGTACGTTCACCCCTCCACTTT
-,TRBV9,TRBD1,TRBJ1-1,CASSPRTGHNTEAFF,TGTGCCAGCAGCCCTCGGACAGGGCATAACACTGAAGCTTTCTTT
once,TRBV29-1,-,TRBJ2-3,CSVATGIYRTDTQYF,TGCAGCGTTGCTACAGGGATATACCGCACAGATACGCAGTATTTT
-,TRBV28,-,TRBJ1-2,CASSKDRYGYTF,TGTGCCAGCAGTAAAGACCGTTATGGCTACACCTTC
-,TRBV2,TRBD1,TRBJ1-4,CASSPDRAKVFF,TGTGCCAGCAGCCCGGACAGGGCCAAGGTGTTTTTT
-,TRBV2,-,TRBJ2-1,CASNGGGRFEQFF,TGTGCCAGCAATGGGGGGGGGCGATTCGAGCAGTTCTTC
-,TRBV29-1,TRBD1,TRBJ2-7,CSVLDRDSYEQYF,TGCAGCGTTTTAGACAGGGACTCCTACGAGCAGTACTTC
-,TRBV24-1,TRBD1,TRBJ1-3,CATSEQTGGSGNTIYF,TGTGCCACCAGTGAACAAACAGGGGGCTCTGGAAACACCATATATTTT
-,TRBV27,-,TRBJ1-6,CASRNSNSPLHF,TGTGCCAGCAGGAACAGCAATTCACCCCTCCACTTT
-,TRBV5-1,-,TRBJ2-3,CTSKSGGGTDTQYF,TGCACCAGCAAATCAGGCGGGGGCACAGATACGCAGTATTTT
-,TRBV4-3,TRBD1,TRBJ2-3,CASSQVTGGGRTDTQYF,TGCGCCAGCAGCCAGGTTACAGGGGGCGGACGGACAGATACGCAGTATTTT
-,TRBV7-8,TRBD1,TRBJ1-4,CASSRTGFNEKLFF,TGTGCCAGCAGCCGGACAGGGTTTAATGAAAAACTGTTTTTT
-,TRBV9,-,TRBJ1-2,CASSVEYSGPGGGGYTF,TGTGCCAGCAGCGTAGAGTATTCGGGGCCGGGGGGCGGTGGCTACACCTTC
few,TRBV24-1,-,TRBJ1-1,CATSDPRGGGEAFF,TGTGCCACCAGTGATCCACGCGGCGGAGGGGAAGCTTTCTTT
-,TRBV4-1,-,TRBJ2-7,CASSQGRAGVGEQYF,TGCGCCAGCAGTCAAGGCAGGGCAGGGGTGGGCGAGCAGTACTTC
-,TRBV7-8,-,TRBJ2-2,CASSRPIANTGELFF,TGTGCCAGCAGCCGACCCATTGCGAACACCGGGGAGCTGTTTTTT
-,TRBV7-6,-,TRBJ1-1,CASSLAGNTEAFF,TGTGCCAGCAGCTTAGCGGGAAACACTGAAGCTTTCTTT
few,TRBV18,TRBD2,TRBJ2-3,CASSPPLAGGTDTQYF,TGTGCCAGCTCACCACCTCTAGCGGGGGGCACAGATACGCAGTATTTT
-,TRBV28,-,TRBJ2-5,CASRTNRGFQETQYF,TGTGCCAGCAGAACTAATCGGGGCTTCCAAGAGACCCAGTACTTC
-,TRBV4-1,-,TRBJ1-6,CASSQDPRRGQSSSPLHF,TGCGCCAGCAGCCAAGATCCCCGTCGTGGTCAGTCGTCTTCACCCCTCCACTTT
-,TRBV7-9,-,TRBJ1-5,CASSRATGDSNQPQHF,TGTGCCAGCAGCCGGGCGACAGGAGATAGCAATCAGCCCCAGCATTTT
-,TRBV6-4,-,TRBJ1-4,CASSESAGTDEKLFF,TGTGCCAGCAGTGAATCCGCAGGGACCGATGAAAAACTGTTTTTT
-,TRBV6-5,TRBD1,TRBJ2-1,CAGSQGAFGNEQFF,TGTGCCGGGTCGCAGGGGGCTTTTGGCAATGAGCAGTTCTTC
-,TRBV7-9,-,TRBJ1-5,CASSLVSGPRDQPQHF,TGTGCCAGCAGCTTAGTTTCCGGGCCGAGGGATCAGCCCCAGCATTTT
-,TRBV9,-,TRBJ1-1,CASSVRPGNTEAFF,TGTGCCAGCAGCGTTAGGCCCGGGAACACTGAAGCTTTTTTT
-,TRBV7-8,TRBD1,TRBJ1-5,CASSFRQGPNQPQHF,TGTGCCAGCAGCTTTCGACAGGGTCCCAATCAGCCCCAGCATTTT
-,TRBV29-1,TRBD1,TRBJ2-7,CSVEDDRGLSYEQYF,TGCAGCGTTGAAGATGACAGGGGACTGTCCTACGAACAGTACTTC
-,TRBV5-1,TRBD1,TRBJ2-1,CTSSLGTDVYNEQFF,TGCACCAGCAGCCTGGGGACAGACGTCTACAATGAGCAGTTCTTC
-,TRBV6-4,TRBD2,TRBJ2-5,CASSERGGQETQYF,TGTGCCAGCAGTGAACGCGGGGGCCAAGAGACCCAGTACTTC
few,TRBV5-4,TRBD1,TRBJ1-6,CASSPRQGINSPLHF,TGTGCCAGCAGCCCACGACAGGGTATCAATTCACCCCTCCACTTT
-,TRBV28,-,TRBJ1-4,CASVSSGAGDNEKLFF,TGTGCCAGCGTGTCCTCGGGGGCAGGGGATAATGAAAAACTGTTTTTT
-,TRBV5-4,-,TRBJ1-1,CASSAVNTEAFF,TGTGCCAGCAGCGCAGTGAACACTGAAGCTTTCTTT
once,TRBV14,-,TRBJ2-7,CASSQDNSYEQYF,TGTGCCAGCAGCCAAGATAACAGCTACGAGCAGTACTTC